This T cell receptor (beta chain) was sequenced in a study of CD8+CD57+ T cells in acquired aplastic anemia. The CDR3 covers 14 residues. Germline lookup yields CDR1 ENHRY and CDR2 SYGVKD. Between the trimmed V and J ends, which lost 2 bases and 2 bases, there was a span of 8 bases. TCR beta VDJ and CDR3 profiling used genomic DNA as template. TCRdb reprocessed the reads with MiXCR, giving one entry per CDR3 protein. The data show 100,000 to 150,000 distinct CDR3 sequences, about 40% seen once. Sequenced patients had shown CD8+CD57+ cell expansion by flow cytometry. In all patients, the disease was severe acquired aplastic anemia.

Material for sequencing was sorted CD4+, CD8+, or CD8+CD57+ T cells (not recorded which) from PBMCs. This receptor was taken from a human donor with aplastic anemia. The chain recombines TRBV10-3 with TRBJ2-3; no reliable D call. CDR3 residues: CAISERPHTDTQYF. The CDR3 DNA reads TGTGCCATCAGTGAGAGGCCGCACACAGATACGCAGTATTTT.